What follows is one T cell receptor beta chain and its context. Sequencing used immunoSEQ multiplex PCR; TCRdb keeps in-frame clones, though not all of them. The repertoire has roughly 75,000 clones, around 86% of them found once; the top ten carry about 5.9%. The CDR3 has 15 amino acids. V lost 2 bases, J lost 7 bases, and 3 bases stayed unmatched. The V gene's germline CDR1 is MRHNA and CDR2 SNTAGT. The data stem from a study of OX40 agonist ivuxolimab in advanced cancers. The sequence was collected from an adult with an advanced solid tumor such as melanoma, head and neck, liver or kidney cancer. The sequencing here drew on CD4+ or CD8+ T cells sorted from blood, taken in a trial of the OX40 agonist ivuxolimab. This chain links TRBV6-4 with TRBJ2-1, with 12 bases that match TRBD2. The CDR3 region is CASSDQGTSGNEQFF. The CDR3 DNA reads TGTGCCAGCAGTGACCAAGGGACTAGCGGGAATGAGCAGTTCTTC.